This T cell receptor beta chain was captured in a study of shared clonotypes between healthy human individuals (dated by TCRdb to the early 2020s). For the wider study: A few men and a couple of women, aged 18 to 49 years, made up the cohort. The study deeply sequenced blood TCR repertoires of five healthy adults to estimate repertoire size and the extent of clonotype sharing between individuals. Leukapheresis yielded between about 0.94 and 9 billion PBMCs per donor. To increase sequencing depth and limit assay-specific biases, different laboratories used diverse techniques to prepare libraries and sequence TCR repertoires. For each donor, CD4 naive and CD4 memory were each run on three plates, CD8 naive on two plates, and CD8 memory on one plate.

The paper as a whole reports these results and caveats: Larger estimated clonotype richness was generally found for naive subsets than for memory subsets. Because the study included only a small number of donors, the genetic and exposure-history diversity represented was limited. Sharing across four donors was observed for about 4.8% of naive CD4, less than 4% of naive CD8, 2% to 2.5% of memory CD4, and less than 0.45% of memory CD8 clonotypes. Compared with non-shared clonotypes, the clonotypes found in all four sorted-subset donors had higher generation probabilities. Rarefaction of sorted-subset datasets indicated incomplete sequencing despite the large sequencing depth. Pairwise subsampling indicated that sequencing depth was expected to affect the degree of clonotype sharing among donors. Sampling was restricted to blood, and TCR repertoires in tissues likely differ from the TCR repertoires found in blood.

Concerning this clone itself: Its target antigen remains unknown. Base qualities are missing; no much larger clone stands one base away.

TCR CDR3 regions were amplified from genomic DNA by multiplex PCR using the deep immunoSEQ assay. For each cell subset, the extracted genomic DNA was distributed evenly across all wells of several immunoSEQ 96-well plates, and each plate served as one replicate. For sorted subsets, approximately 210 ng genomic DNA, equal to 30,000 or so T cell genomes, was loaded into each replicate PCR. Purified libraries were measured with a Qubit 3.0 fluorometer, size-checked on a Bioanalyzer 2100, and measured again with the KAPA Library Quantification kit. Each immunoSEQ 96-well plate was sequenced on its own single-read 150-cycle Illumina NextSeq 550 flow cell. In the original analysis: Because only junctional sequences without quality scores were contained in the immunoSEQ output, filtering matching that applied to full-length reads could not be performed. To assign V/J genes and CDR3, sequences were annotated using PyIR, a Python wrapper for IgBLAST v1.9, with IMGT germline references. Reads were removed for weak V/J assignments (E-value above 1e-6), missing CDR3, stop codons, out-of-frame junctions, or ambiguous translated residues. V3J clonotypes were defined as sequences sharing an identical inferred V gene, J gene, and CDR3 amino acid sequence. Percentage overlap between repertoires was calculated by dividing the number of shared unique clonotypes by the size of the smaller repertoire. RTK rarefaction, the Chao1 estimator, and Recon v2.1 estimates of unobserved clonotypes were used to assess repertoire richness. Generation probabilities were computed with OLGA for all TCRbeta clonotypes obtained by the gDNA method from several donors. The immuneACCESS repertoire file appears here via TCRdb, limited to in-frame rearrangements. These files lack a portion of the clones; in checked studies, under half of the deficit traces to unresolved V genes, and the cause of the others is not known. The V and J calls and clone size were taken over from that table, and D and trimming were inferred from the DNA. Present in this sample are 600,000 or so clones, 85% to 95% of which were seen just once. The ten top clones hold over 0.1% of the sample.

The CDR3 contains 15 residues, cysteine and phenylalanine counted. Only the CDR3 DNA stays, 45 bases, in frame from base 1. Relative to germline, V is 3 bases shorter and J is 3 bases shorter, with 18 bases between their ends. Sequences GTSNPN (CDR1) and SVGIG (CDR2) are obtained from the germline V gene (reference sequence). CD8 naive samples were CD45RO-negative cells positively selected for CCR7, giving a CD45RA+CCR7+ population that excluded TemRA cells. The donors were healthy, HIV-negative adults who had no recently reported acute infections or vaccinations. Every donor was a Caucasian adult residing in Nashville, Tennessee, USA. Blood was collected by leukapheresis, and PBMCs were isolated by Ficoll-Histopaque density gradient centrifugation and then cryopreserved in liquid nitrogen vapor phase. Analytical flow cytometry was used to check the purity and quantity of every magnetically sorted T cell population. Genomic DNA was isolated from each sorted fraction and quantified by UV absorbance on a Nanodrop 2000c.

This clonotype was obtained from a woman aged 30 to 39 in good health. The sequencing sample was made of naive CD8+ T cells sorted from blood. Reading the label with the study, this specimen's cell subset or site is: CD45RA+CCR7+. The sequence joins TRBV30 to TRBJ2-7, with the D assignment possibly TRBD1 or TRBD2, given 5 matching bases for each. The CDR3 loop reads CAWRTQPGPGYEQYF. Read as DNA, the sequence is TGTGCCTGGAGGACCCAACCGGGACCAGGCTACGAGCAGTACTTC.